This is a list of T cell receptor beta chains from one sample in a study of T cells in Graves' hyperthyroidism and ophthalmopathy. TCRdb reanalysed the multiplex PCR reads using MiXCR and keeps one entry per CDR3 protein. The sample holds 150,000 or so distinct CDR3 sequences, approximately 20% seen once. Input material: blood. The receptors come from a woman aged 45-60 years with Graves' hyperthyroidism that later progressed to Graves' ophthalmopathy. The CDR3 runs from the conserved cysteine through the conserved F or W. The D gene is left open where the match is weak. Some rows mark clone size as missing; the rest say once, few, many or name a class of expanded clone.

d_call clone_size j_call v_call cdr3_nt cdr3_aa
TRBD2 many TRBJ2-1 TRBV11-2 TGTGCCAGCAGCGCCGGGACTAGCGGGAGGCATGAGCAGTTCTTC CASSAGTSGRHEQFF
TRBD1 few TRBJ1-2 TRBV12-3/TRBV12-4 TGTGCCAGCAGCTACAGGGGGGGCGCTGGCTACACCTTC CASSYRGGAGYTF
NA many TRBJ2-7 TRBV11-2 TGTGCCAGCAGCTTAGCGGGAGACTTCTACGAGCAGTACTTC CASSLAGDFYEQYF
NA NA TRBJ1-2 TRBV5-6 TGTGCCAGCAGCTTGGGCCAGCGGCATGGCTACACCTTC CASSLGQRHGYTF
TRBD2 few TRBJ2-3 TRBV25-1 TGTGCCAGCAGTAAACCGGGGACTAGCGGGAGGATCGATGTTCCAGATACGCAGTATTTT CASSKPGTSGRIDVPDTQYF
NA many TRBJ2-3 TRBV3-1 TGTGCCAGCAGCCAAGATCGGGGGACAGCCGATACGCAGTATTTT CASSQDRGTADTQYF
NA many TRBJ1-1 TRBV27 TGTGCCAGCAGTTTATTTTCTGGGTCAAGGACTGAAGCTTTCTTT CASSLFSGSRTEAFF
NA many TRBJ1-6 TRBV4-1 TGCGCCAGCAGCCAAGTCCGGGAGGGTTCCCCCACCCTCCACTTT CASSQVREGSPTLHF
NA NA TRBJ2-1 TRBV28 TGTGCCAGCAGTAGGGAGACCCAGTTCTTC CASSRETQFF
NA many TRBJ1-1 TRBV7-2 TGTGCCAGCAGCCCCAACGAGAACACTGAAGCTTTCTTT CASSPNENTEAFF
TRBD2 few TRBJ2-1 TRBV6-2/TRBV6-3 TGTGCCAGCACCTTAGCGGGATCGATTAAGAAGGATGAGCAGTTCTTC CASTLAGSIKKDEQFF
NA few TRBJ2-5 TRBV20-1 TGCAGTGTTAGAGTTGGCGGGAACCTACAAGAGACCCAGTACTTC CSVRVGGNLQETQYF
TRBD1 many TRBJ2-5 TRBV28 TGTGCCAGCAGCCCACCCGGGACAGGGCGCCAAGAGACCCAGTACTTC CASSPPGTGRQETQYF
NA many TRBJ2-1 TRBV5-1 TGCGCCAGCAGCCATCAGTCTAACAATGAGCAGTTCTTC CASSHQSNNEQFF